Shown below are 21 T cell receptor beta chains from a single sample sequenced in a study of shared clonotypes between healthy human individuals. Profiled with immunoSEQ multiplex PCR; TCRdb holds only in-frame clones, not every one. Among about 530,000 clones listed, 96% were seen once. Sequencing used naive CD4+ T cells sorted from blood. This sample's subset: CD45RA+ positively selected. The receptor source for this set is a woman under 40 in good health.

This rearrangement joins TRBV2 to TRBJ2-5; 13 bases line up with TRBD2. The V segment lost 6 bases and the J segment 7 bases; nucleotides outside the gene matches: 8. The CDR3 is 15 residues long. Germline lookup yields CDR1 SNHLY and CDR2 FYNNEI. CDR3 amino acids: CASREGLAGIGTQYF. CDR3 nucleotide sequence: TGTGCCAGCAGAGAGGGACTAGCGGGAATCGGGACCCAGTACTTC.

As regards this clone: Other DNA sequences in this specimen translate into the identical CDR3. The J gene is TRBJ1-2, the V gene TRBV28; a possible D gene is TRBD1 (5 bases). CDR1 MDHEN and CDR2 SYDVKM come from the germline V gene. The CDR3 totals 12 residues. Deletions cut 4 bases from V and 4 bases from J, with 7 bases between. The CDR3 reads CASSSGTYGYTF. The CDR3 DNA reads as TGTGCCAGCAGTTCAGGGACCTATGGCTACACCTTC.

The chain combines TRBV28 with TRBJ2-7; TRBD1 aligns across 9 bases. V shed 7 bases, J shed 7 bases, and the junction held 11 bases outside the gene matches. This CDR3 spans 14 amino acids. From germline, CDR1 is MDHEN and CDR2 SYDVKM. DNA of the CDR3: TGTGCCAGCAACAAAATTACAGGGGGCGGTGAGCAGTACTTC. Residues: CASNKITGGGEQYF.

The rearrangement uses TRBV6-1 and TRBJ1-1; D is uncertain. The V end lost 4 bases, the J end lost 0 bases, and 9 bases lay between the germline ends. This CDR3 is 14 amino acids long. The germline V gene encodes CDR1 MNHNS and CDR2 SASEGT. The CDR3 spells CASSVSGMNTEAFF. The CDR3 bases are TGTGCCAGCAGTGTCAGCGGTATGAACACTGAAGCTTTCTTT.

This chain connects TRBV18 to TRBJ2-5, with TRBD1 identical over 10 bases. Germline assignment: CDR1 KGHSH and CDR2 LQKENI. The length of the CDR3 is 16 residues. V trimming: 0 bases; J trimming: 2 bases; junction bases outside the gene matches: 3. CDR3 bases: TGTGCCAGCTCACCACCCGGGACAGGGGTGCAAGAGACCCAGTACTTC. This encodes CASSPPGTGVQETQYF. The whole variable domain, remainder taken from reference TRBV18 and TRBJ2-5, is NAGVMQNPRHLVRRRGQEARLRCSPMKGHSHVYWYRQLPEEGLKFMVYLQKENIIDESGMPKERFSAEFPKEGPSILRIQQVVRGDSAAYFCASSPPGTGVQETQYFGPGTRLLVL.

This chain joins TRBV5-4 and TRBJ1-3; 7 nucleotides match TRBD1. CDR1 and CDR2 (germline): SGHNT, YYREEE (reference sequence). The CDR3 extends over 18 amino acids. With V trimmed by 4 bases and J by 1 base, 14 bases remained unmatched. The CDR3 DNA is TGTGCCAGCAGCCATGAACGGGGACAGACGAGTTCTGGAAACACCATATATTTT. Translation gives CASSHERGQTSSGNTIYF.

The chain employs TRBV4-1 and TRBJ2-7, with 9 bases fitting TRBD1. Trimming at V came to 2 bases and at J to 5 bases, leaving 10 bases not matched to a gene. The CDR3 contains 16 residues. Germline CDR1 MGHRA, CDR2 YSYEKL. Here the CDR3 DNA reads TGCGCCAGCAGCCAACGACCGGGACAGGGAAGGCACGAGCAGTACTTC. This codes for CASSQRPGQGRHEQYF.

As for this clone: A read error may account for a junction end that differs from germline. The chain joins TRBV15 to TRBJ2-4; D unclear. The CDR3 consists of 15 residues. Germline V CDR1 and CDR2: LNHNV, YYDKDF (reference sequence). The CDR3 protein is CATSRDPSGKNIQYF. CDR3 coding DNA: TGTGCCACCAGCAGAGACCCTTCTGGGAAAAATATTCAGTACTTC.

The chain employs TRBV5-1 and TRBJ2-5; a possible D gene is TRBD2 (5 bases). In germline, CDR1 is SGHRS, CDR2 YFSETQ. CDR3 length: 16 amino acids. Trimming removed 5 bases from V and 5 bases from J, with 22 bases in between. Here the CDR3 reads CASRGQRLNLTETQYF. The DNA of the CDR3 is TGCGCCAGCAGGGGCCAGCGGTTAAACCTCACCGAGACCCAGTACTTC.

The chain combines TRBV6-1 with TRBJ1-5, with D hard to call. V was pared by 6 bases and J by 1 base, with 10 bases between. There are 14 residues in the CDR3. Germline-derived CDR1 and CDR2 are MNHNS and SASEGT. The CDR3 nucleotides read TGTGCCAGCAGCCCAACGGGGAGCAATCAGCCCCAGCATTTT. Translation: CASSPTGSNQPQHF.

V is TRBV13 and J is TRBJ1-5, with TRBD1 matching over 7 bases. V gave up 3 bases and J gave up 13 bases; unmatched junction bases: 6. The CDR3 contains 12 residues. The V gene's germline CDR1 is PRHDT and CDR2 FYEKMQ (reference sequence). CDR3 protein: CASSFGQERQHF. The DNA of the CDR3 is TGTGCCAGCAGCTTTGGACAGGAGCGTCAGCATTTT.

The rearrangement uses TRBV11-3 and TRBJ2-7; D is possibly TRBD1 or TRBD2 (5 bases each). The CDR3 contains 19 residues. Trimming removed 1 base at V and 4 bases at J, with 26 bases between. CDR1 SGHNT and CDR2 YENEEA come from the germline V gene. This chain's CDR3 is CASSLGSMLGRSREYEQYF. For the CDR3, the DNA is TGTGCCAGCAGCTTAGGAAGCATGTTGGGGCGGTCTAGGGAGTACGAGCAGTACTTC.

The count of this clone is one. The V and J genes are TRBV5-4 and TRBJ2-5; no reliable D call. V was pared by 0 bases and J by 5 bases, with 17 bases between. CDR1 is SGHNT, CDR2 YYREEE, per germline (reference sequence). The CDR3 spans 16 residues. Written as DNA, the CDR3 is TGTGCCAGCAGCTTGGGGGCAGAAGTAGTGGGGGAGACCCAGTACTTC. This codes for CASSLGAEVVGETQYF.

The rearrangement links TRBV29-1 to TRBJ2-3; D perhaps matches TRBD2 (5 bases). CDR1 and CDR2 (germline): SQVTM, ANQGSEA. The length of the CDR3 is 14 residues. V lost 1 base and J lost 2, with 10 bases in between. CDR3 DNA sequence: TGCAGCGTTGAAGTAGCGACAAACACAGATACGCAGTATTTT. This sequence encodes CSVEVATNTDTQYF.

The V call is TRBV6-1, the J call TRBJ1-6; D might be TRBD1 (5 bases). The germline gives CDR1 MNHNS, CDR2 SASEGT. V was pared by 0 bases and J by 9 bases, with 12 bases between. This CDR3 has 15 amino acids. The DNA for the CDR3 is TGTGCCAGCAGTGAAGCTGGTTACGGGGGTTCACCCCTCCACTTT. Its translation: CASSEAGYGGSPLHF.

The CDR3: CASSGGIGQNTEAFF. Written as DNA, the CDR3 is TGCGCCAGCAGCGGGGGTATAGGTCAGAACACTGAAGCTTTCTTT. This chain links TRBV5-1 with TRBJ1-1; maybe TRBD1 (5 bases). This CDR3 comprises 15 residues. Trimming left V 4 bases short and J 1 base short, with 14 bases between. Germline V lookup: CDR1 SGHRS, CDR2 YFSETQ.

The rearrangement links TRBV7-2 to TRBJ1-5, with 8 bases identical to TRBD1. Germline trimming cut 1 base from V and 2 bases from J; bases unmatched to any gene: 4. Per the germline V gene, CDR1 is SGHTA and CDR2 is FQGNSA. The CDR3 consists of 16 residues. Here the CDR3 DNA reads TGTGCCAGCAGCTTAGGGACAGGGACGGGCAATCAGCCCCAGCATTTT. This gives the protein CASSLGTGTGNQPQHF.

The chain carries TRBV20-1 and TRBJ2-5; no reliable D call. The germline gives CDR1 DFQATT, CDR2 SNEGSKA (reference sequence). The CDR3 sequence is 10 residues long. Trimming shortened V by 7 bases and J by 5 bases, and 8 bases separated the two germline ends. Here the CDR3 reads CSGADETQYF. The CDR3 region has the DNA TGCAGTGGGGCAGATGAGACCCAGTACTTC.

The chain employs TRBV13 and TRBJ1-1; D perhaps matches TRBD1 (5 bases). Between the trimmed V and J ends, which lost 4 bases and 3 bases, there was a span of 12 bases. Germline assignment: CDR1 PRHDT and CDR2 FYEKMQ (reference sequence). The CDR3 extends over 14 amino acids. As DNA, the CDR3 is TGTGCCAGCAGCTCCCCACGGGGGTACACTGAAGCTTTCTTT. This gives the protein CASSSPRGYTEAFF.

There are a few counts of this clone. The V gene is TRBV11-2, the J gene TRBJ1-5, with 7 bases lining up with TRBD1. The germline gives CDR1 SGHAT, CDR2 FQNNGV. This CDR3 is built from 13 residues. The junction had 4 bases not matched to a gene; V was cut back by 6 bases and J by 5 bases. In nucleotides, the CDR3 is TGTGCCAGCAGGGGACAGAGAGATCAGCCCCAGCATTTT. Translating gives CASRGQRDQPQHF. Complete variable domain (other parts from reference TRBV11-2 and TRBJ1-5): EAGVAQSPRYKIIEKRQSVAFWCNPISGHATLYWYQQILGQGPKLLIQFQNNGVVDDSQLPKDRFSAERLKGVDSTLKIQPAKLEDSAVYLCASRGQRDQPQHFGDGTRLSIL.

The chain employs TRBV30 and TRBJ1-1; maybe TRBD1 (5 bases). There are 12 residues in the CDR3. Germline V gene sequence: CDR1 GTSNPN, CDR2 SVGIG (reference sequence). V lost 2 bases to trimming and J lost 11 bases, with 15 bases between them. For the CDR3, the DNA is TGTGCCTGGAGTAGGGCGAATGGGGGGGCTTTCTTT. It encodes CAWSRANGGAFF. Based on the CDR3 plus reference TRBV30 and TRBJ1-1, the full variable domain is SQTIHQWPATLVQPVGSPLSLECTVEGTSNPNLYWYRQAAGRGLQLLFYSVGIGQISSEVPQNLSASRPQDRQFILSSKKLLLSDSGFYLCAWSRANGGAFFGQGTRLTVV.